This record covers a single T cell receptor beta chain. Its target is not known. The entry originates in a study of OX40 agonist ivuxolimab in advanced cancers. Whole-study context: Among those enrolled, mean age was around 55 years (range about 23 to 80) and 82.7% were male.

The repertoire was sequenced with immunoSEQ multiplex PCR; TCRdb's copy has only in-frame clones and lacks some. The sample yields some 40,000 clones, over 60% seen once. Trimming removed 5 bases from V and 4 bases from J; junction bases left unmatched: 6. The CDR3 contains 15 residues. Germline loops: CDR1 LGHNA, CDR2 YSLEER. Study results and caveats: Expanded clones tended on average to be more numerous among CD8+ T cells than CD4+. Patients with a partial response at 0.1-3.0 mg/kg had among the lowest clonal expansion.

The origin of this receptor is an adult with an advanced solid tumor such as melanoma, head and neck, liver or kidney cancer. V usage is TRBV4-3 and J usage is TRBJ2-3, with TRBD2 identical over 10 bases. Sample: CD4+ or CD8+ T cells sorted from blood, taken in a trial of the OX40 agonist ivuxolimab. Written as DNA, the CDR3 is TGCGCCAGCAGCTTTCTAGCGGGAGTTCCAGATACGCAGTATTTT. Translating it yields CASSFLAGVPDTQYF.